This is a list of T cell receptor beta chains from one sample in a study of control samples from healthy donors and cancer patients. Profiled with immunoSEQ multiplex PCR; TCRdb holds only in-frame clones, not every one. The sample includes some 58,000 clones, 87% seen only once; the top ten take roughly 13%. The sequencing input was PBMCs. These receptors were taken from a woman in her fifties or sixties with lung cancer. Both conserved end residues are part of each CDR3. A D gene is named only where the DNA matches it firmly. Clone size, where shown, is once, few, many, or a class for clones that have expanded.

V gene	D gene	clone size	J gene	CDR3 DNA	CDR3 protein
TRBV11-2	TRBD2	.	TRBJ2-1	TGTGCCAGCAGCTTAGGGCTGGCCAGCGGGGGGTCCTACAATGAGCAGTTCTTC	CASSLGLASGGSYNEQFF
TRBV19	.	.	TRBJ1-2	TGTGCCAGTAGTGCACCAAGTCGGGGTATAGATGGCTACACCTTC	CASSAPSRGIDGYTF
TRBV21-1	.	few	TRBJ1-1	TGTGCCAGCAGCTTTACCGGGACAGGGAACACTGAAGCTTTCTTT	CASSFTGTGNTEAFF
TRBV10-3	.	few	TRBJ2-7	TGTGCCATCAGTGAACCTCCGGGTCTTCATTCTTCGTTCTACGAGCAGTACTTC	CAISEPPGLHSSFYEQYF
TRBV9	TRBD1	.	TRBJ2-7	TGTGCCAGCAGCGTAGGTAACAGGGGTACCCCCTACGAGCAGTACTTC	CASSVGNRGTPYEQYF
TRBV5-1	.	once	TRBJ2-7	TGCGCCAGCAGCCTCAATAGCGGTAGCTCCTACGAGCAGTACTTC	CASSLNSGSSYEQYF
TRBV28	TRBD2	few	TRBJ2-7	TGTGCCAGCAGTTCGCCTCCGGGACTAGCGGGAGTCGACGAGCAGTACTTC	CASSSPPGLAGVDEQYF
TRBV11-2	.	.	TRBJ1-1	TGTGCCAGCAGCTTAATCGGGACCCTGAACACTGAAGCTTTCTTT	CASSLIGTLNTEAFF
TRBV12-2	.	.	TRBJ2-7	TGTGCAAGTCGCGTACGGAGGCGGCAGGGAAACGAGCAGTACTTC	CASRVRRRQGNEQYF
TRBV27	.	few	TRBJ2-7	TGTGCCAGCAGTTTAGGACCCTCCTACGAGCAGTACTTC	CASSLGPSYEQYF
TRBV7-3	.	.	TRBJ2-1	TGTGCCAGCAGCTTATCGGGACAATACAATGAGCAGTTCTTC	CASSLSGQYNEQFF
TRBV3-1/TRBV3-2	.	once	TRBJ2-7	TGTGCCAGCAGCCAAGCGGGCTCCTACGAGCAGTACTTC	CASSQAGSYEQYF
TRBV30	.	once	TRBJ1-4	TGTGCCTGGACCACCGCGGGGGGGCCTGAAAAACTGTTTTTT	CAWTTAGGPEKLFF
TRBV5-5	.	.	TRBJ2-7	TGTGCCAGCAGCTTCCCAGGGTCTTCCTACGAGCAGTACTTC	CASSFPGSSYEQYF
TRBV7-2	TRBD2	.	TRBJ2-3	TGTGCCAGCAGGTCCCATAGCGGGACTACTAGCACAGATACGCAGTATTTT	CASRSHSGTTSTDTQYF
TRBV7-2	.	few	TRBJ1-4	TGTGCCAGCAGGCGACAGCCCAATGCTAATGAAAAACTGTTTTTT	CASRRQPNANEKLFF
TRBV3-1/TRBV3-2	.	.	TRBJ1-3	TGTGCCAGCAGCCAGGGGTCAGGAGGAAACACCATATATTTT	CASSQGSGGNTIYF
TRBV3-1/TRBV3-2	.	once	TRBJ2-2	TGTGCCAGCAGCAACAGGGTTAGGACCGGGGAGCTGTTTTTT	CASSNRVRTGELFF
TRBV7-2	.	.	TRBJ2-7	TGTGCCAGCAGCAGCATCAGGGGAGCGGAGCAGTACTTC	CASSSIRGAEQYF
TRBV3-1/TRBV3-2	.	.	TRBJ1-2	TGTGCCAGCAGCCAAGAGTCTCTCGGAAACTATGGCTACACCTTC	CASSQESLGNYGYTF
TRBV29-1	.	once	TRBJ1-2	TGCAGCGTTTACCGGCCCCCGGGGGGCTACACCTTC	CSVYRPPGGYTF
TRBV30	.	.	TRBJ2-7	TGTGCCTGGAGTCGACAGTTGTCCTCCTACGAGCAGTACTTC	CAWSRQLSSYEQYF
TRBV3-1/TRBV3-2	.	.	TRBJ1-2	TGTGCCAGCAGCCAAAGTAACTATGGCTACACCTTC	CASSQSNYGYTF